This T cell receptor (beta chain) was identified in a study of cytomegalovirus exposure and HLA in healthy donors. PCR involved 60 Vbeta and 13 Jbeta primers. TCRdb keeps only in-frame clones here, not all; method: immunoSEQ multiplex PCR. The repertoire holds about 230,000 clones, with about three quarters as singletons. V dropped 2 bases and J dropped 3; count of bases not matched to a gene: 2. Germline V gives CDR1 SGHRS, CDR2 YFSETQ. CDR3 size: 15 residues. The chain combines TRBV5-1 with TRBJ2-2, with 9 positions matching TRBD1. The sequence came from a boy aged 10-17 years in good health and CMV-seronegative. Material for sequencing was PBMCs. The CDR3 region has the DNA TGCGCCAGCAGCTTTCGGACAGGGGACACCGGGGAGCTGTTTTTT. Amino acids: CASSFRTGDTGELFF.